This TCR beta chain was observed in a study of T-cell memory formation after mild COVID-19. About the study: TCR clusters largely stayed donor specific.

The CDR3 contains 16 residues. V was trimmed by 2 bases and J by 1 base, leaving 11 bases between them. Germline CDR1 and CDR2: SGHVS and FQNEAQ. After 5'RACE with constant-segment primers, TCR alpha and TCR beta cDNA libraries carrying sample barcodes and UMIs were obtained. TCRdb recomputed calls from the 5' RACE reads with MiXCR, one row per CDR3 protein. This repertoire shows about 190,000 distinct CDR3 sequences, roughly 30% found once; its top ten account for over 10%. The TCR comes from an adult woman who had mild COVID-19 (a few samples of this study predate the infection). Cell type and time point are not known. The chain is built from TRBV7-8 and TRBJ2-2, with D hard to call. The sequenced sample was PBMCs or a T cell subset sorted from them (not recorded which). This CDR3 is CASSLSLLMNTGELFF. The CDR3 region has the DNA TGTGCCAGCAGCTTATCCCTACTTATGAACACCGGGGAGCTGTTTTTT. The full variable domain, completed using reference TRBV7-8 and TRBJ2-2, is GAGVSQSPRYKVAKRGQDVALRCDPISGHVSLFWYQQALGQGPEFLTYFQNEAQLDKSGLPSDRFFAERPEGSVSTLKIQRTQQEDSAVYLCASSLSLLMNTGELFFGEGSRLTVL.